What follows describes a single T cell receptor (beta chain). Germline-derived CDR1 and CDR2 are SEHNR and FQNEAQ (reference sequence). This CDR3 is 14 amino acids long. V was trimmed by 6 bases and J by 8 bases, leaving 16 bases between them. This sample was taken from a study of blood T cell repertoires in COVID-19. The wider study: Whether acute or convalescent, the COVID-19 samples came from the United States, Italy and Spain. T cells, B-cell-depleted T cells, or PBMCs provided the cDNA or gDNA that served as material.

Measured with immunoSEQ multiplex PCR; TCRdb has only the in-frame clones, and not every one. Here the sample spans around 60,000 clones, approximately 80% being singletons. The TCR originated in a man aged 45 to 65 with COVID-19, enrolled during active disease. This chain uses TRBV7-9 with TRBJ1-4, with D possibly being TRBD1 (6 bases). Material for sequencing was peripheral blood. CDR3 in DNA: TGTGCCAGCAGTCCCGGACTGAGGGGGGAAAAACTGTTTTTT. Its protein is CASSPGLRGEKLFF.